The 29 T cell receptor beta chains presented below share a single source sample, sequenced in a study of blood T cell repertoires in COVID-19. Data came from immunoSEQ multiplex PCR; TCRdb stores just in-frame clones and leaves some out. The sample consists of roughly 37,000 clones, around four fifths of them appearing once. Specimen: peripheral blood. The receptor source for this set is a human donor in a cohort sampled during active COVID-19.

The gene calls are TRBV2 and TRBJ1-2, with D uncertain. The germline CDR1 and CDR2 sequences are SNHLY and FYNNEI. The CDR3 runs 14 residues. The V end lost 4 bases, the J end lost 7 bases, and 16 bases lay between the germline ends. CDR3 DNA sequence: TGTGCCAGCAGTGGCGACGGAGGTATGGGTGGCTACACCTTC. Its protein product is CASSGDGGMGGYTF.

The chain links TRBV5-4 to TRBJ2-3; 10 bases fit TRBD2. The trim removed 2 bases at V and 5 bases at J, leaving 11 bases unmatched. Germline CDR1 SGHNT, CDR2 YYREEE (reference sequence). The CDR3 runs 17 residues. CDR3 nucleotide sequence: TGTGCCAGCAGCTTAGCGGAGGTAGCGGGGGGTATAGATACGCAGTATTTT. Translation: CASSLAEVAGGIDTQYF.

This clone was seen more than once but under ten times. The chain recombines TRBV4-1 with TRBJ2-2; D perhaps matches TRBD2 (6 bases). Trimming took off 4 bases at V and 2 bases at J, with 14 bases between the two ends. The CDR3 loop spans 16 amino acids. Looked up from germline, CDR1 is MGHRA and CDR2 is YSYEKL. In DNA, the CDR3 is TGCGCCAGCAGCCCCCAGGGACTCAGAAACACCGGGGAGCTGTTTTTT. Protein: CASSPQGLRNTGELFF.

The V call is TRBV10-3, the J call TRBJ2-7; unclear D gene. V dropped 3 bases and J dropped 0 bases, with 12 bases sitting between them. CDR1 is ENHRY, CDR2 SYGVKD, per germline. This CDR3 has 15 residues. The CDR3 bases are TGTGCCATCAGTGACCCGAGTGCCATCTCCTACGAGCAGTACTTC. Amino acids: CAISDPSAISYEQYF.

Points on this clone: One end of the junction does not line up with germline, which may come from a read error. V and J are TRBV4-1 and TRBJ1-2; 9 nucleotides match TRBD1. Per germline, CDR1 MGHRA and CDR2 YSYEKL. The CDR3 sequence is 14 residues long. The CDR3 DNA is TGCGCCAGCAGCCAAGGCGATGGGACAGGGAGTAAGGGATTC. This translates into CASSQGDGTGSKGF.

The chain joins TRBV6-6 to TRBJ1-2; no clear D gene. The CDR3 runs 16 residues. The V and J ends lost 2 bases and 7 bases respectively, with 20 bases between them. CDR1 is MNHNY, CDR2 SVGAGI, per germline (reference sequence). CDR3 region: CASSYGSPLTLFGYTF. Here the CDR3 DNA reads TGTGCCAGCAGTTACGGCAGTCCCTTGACATTATTTGGCTACACCTTC.

This clone occurred once. CDR3 nucleotide sequence: TGTGCCAGTAGTATTCCCACAGGGTGGGACACAGATACGCAGTATTTT. Its protein is CASSIPTGWDTDTQYF. The rearrangement uses TRBV19 and TRBJ2-3, with TRBD1 as a possible D gene (6 bases). The CDR3 contains 16 residues. CDR1 is LNHDA, CDR2 SQIVND, per germline (reference sequence). V was clipped by 3 bases and J by 2 bases, with 15 bases between them.

This rearrangement joins TRBV4-1 to TRBJ1-6, with 8 positions matching TRBD1. CDR3 length equals 14 residues. Germline loops: CDR1 MGHRA, CDR2 YSYEKL. Trimming took 4 bases from V and 7 from J; bases not matched to a gene: 3. The CDR3 region is CASSPTGVNSPLHF. CDR3 sequence (DNA): TGCGCCAGCAGCCCGACAGGGGTAAATTCACCCCTCCACTTT.

The chain has TRBV3-1 (or the pseudogene TRBV3-2) and TRBJ1-2; the D is unclear. V was clipped by 1 base and J by 6 bases, with 9 bases between them. This CDR3 contains 13 residues. Germline V lookup: CDR1 LGHDT, CDR2 YNNKEL (reference sequence). Here the CDR3 reads CASSQGTPDGYTF. The CDR3 bases are TGTGCCAGCAGCCAAGGGACTCCGGATGGCTACACCTTC.

The genes are TRBV6-4 and TRBJ2-7; D might be TRBD2 (5 bases). The CDR3 length is 13 residues. Trimming removed 3 bases at V and 7 bases at J, with 13 bases between. CDR1 and CDR2 from the germline V gene are MRHNA and SNTAGT. The CDR3 DNA follows: TGTGCCAGCAGTGAAGGGCCGACGGGAGAGCAGTACTTC. Translated, it gives CASSEGPTGEQYF.

Comments on this clone: The identical CDR3 is also encoded by other nucleotide sequences in the sample. The CDR3 here is CASSLGGYEQFF. In nucleotides, the CDR3 is TGCGCCAGCAGCTTGGGGGGCTATGAGCAGTTCTTC. This chain connects TRBV5-1 to TRBJ2-1; possibly TRBD1 for D (5 bases). Germline V gene lookup returns CDR1 SGHRS and CDR2 YFSETQ. This CDR3 region has 12 residues. V dropped 0 bases and J dropped 8 bases, with 6 bases sitting between them.

The chain links TRBV19 to TRBJ2-4; 9 bases are a match to TRBD1. The length of the CDR3 is 14 residues. Germline trimming cut 6 bases from V and 6 bases from J; bases unmatched to any gene: 6. From germline, CDR1 is LNHDA and CDR2 SQIVND (reference sequence). In nucleotides, the CDR3 is TGTGCCAGTAGGTCCCCGGGACAGGGAAACATTCAGTACTTC. Its protein product is CASRSPGQGNIQYF.

V is TRBV7-3 and J is TRBJ2-7; D might be TRBD1 (6 bases). Trimming pared 5 bases from V and 9 bases from J, leaving 17 bases between. Germline V gene data show CDR1 as SGHTA and CDR2 as FQGTGA. The CDR3 has 13 amino acids. Here the CDR3 reads CASSPQQGVAQYF. CDR3 DNA: TGTGCCAGCAGCCCTCAACAGGGCGTCGCGCAGTACTTC.

This chain links TRBV10-3 with TRBJ2-1; D not resolved. Trimming removed 10 bases from V and 6 bases from J, with 16 bases in between. The germline V gene has CDR1 ENHRY and CDR2 SYGVKD. CDR3 length: 13 amino acids. The CDR3 DNA follows: TGTGCCACCCTCTTGAGAGGTTCCAATGAGCAGTTCTTC. Protein: CATLLRGSNEQFF.

The chain links TRBV4-1 to TRBJ1-3, with 8 nucleotides matching TRBD1. The CDR3 runs to 14 residues. CDR1 MGHRA and CDR2 YSYEKL come from the germline V gene. V was pared by 5 bases and J by 7 bases, with 7 bases of the junction left unmatched. CDR3 nucleotide sequence: TGCGCCAGCAGCACCCAGGGGGCCGTGAACACCATATATTTT. Translated: CASSTQGAVNTIYF.

This chain joins TRBV6-4 and TRBJ2-3; 7 bases match TRBD2. V shed 2 bases, J shed 0 bases, and the junction held 20 bases outside the gene matches. The V gene's germline CDR1 is MRHNA and CDR2 SNTAGT. The CDR3 contains 21 residues. DNA of the CDR3: TGTGCCAGCAGTGACCCTCGGGCCACTTATACCGGGACTACCAGCACAGATACGCAGTATTTT. Translated: CASSDPRATYTGTTSTDTQYF.

The V call is TRBV18, the J call TRBJ2-7, with 10 bases matching TRBD1. CDR3 length: 15 residues. CDR1 is KGHSH, CDR2 LQKENI, per germline. V was pared by 4 bases and J by 2 bases, with 5 bases of the junction left unmatched. DNA for the CDR3: TGTGCCAGCTCACATACCGGGACAGGGGCCTACGAGCAGTACTTC. Translated, it gives CASSHTGTGAYEQYF.

The chain joins TRBV7-9 to TRBJ2-7, with a weak D call TRBD1 (7 bases). Germline V CDR1 and CDR2: SEHNR, FQNEAQ (reference sequence). The CDR3 extends over 12 amino acids. V dropped 10 bases and J dropped 4 bases, with 14 bases sitting between them. CDR3 residues: CATGDRGYEQYF. CDR3 bases: TGTGCCACGGGGGACAGAGGTTACGAGCAGTACTTC. Filled out from reference TRBV7-9 and TRBJ2-7, the complete variable domain reads DTGVSQNPRHKITKRGQNVTFRCDPISEHNRLYWYRQTLGQGPEFLTYFQNEAQLEKSRLLSDRFSAERPKGSFSTLEIQRTEQGDSAMYLCATGDRGYEQYFGPGTRLTVT.

The V gene is TRBV10-3, the J gene TRBJ2-2; weak D call: TRBD1 (5 bases). Trimming took 3 bases from V and 6 from J, leaving 5 bases between them. The length of the CDR3 is 12 residues. Germline V gives CDR1 ENHRY, CDR2 SYGVKD. The CDR3 DNA is TGTGCCATCAGTGAAGGGGCCGGGGAGCTGTTTTTT. Protein product: CAISEGAGELFF.

This chain joins TRBV27 and TRBJ2-3, with TRBD1 matching 7 bases. J was trimmed by 2 bases and V by 1 base; bases with no gene match: 3. The CDR3 totals 15 residues. The germline gives CDR1 MNHEY, CDR2 SMNVEV (reference sequence). The CDR3 DNA sequence: TGTGCCAGCAGTTTATGGGACAGAGACACAGATACGCAGTATTTT. Translation gives CASSLWDRDTDTQYF.

The gene calls are TRBV29-1 and TRBJ2-3; 9 nucleotides match TRBD2. CDR1 is SQVTM, CDR2 ANQGSEA, per germline. The CDR3 totals 14 residues. Trimming at V came to 5 bases and at J to 5 bases, leaving 8 bases not matched to a gene. In DNA, the CDR3 is TGCAGCGTTCAAATTAGCGGGGGTGGAGATACGCAGTATTTT. The encoded protein is CSVQISGGGDTQYF.

The chain combines TRBV7-9 with TRBJ1-1, with D perhaps matching TRBD1 (6 bases). V was trimmed by 5 bases and J by 2 bases, leaving 9 bases between them. CDR1 is SEHNR, CDR2 FQNEAQ, per germline (reference sequence). This CDR3 is built from 13 residues. The CDR3 reads CASSLDSNTEAFF. DNA of the CDR3: TGTGCCAGCAGCCTGGACAGCAACACTGAAGCTTTCTTT. Together with reference TRBV7-9 and TRBJ1-1, the CDR3 gives the full variable domain: DTGVSQNPRHKITKRGQNVTFRCDPISEHNRLYWYRQTLGQGPEFLTYFQNEAQLEKSRLLSDRFSAERPKGSFSTLEIQRTEQGDSAMYLCASSLDSNTEAFFGQGTRLTVV.

This chain links TRBV25-1 with TRBJ1-3, with D uncertain. This CDR3 has 16 amino acids. Germline V gene sequence: CDR1 MGHDK, CDR2 SYGVNS. Trimming took off 6 bases at V and 3 bases at J, with 18 bases between the two ends. In nucleotides, the CDR3 is TGTGCCAGCAGCCCCTGGGCACAGAGTATTGGAAACACCATATATTTT. Amino acid sequence: CASSPWAQSIGNTIYF.

The V call is TRBV9, the J call TRBJ2-1; perhaps TRBD2 as D (7 bases). Trimming took off 0 bases at V and 7 bases at J, with 17 bases between the two ends. Germline loops: CDR1 SGDLS, CDR2 YYNGEE. This CDR3 has 16 residues. In DNA form, the CDR3 reads TGTGCCAGCAGCGTAGAGCCGCGGGGGCCCCGAAATGAGCAGTTCTTC. It specifies CASSVEPRGPRNEQFF.

The chain combines TRBV5-4 with TRBJ1-1; 9 bases agree with TRBD1. The J segment lost 2 bases and the V segment lost 0 bases, leaving 2 bases of the junction unmatched. Germline values: CDR1 SGHNT, CDR2 YYREEE (reference sequence). The CDR3 is made up of 15 amino acids. The CDR3 bases are TGTGCCAGCAGCTTGGTGGGACAGGGAAACACTGAAGCTTTCTTT. The encoded protein is CASSLVGQGNTEAFF.

This chain links TRBV24-1 with TRBJ1-2; TRBD1 might be the D (6 bases). The V gene's germline CDR1 is KGHDR and CDR2 SFDVKD. Deletions cut 5 bases from V and 4 bases from J, with 16 bases between. The CDR3 is 15 amino acids. CDR3 sequence reads: CATSGYQGNSYGYTF. CDR3 sequence (DNA): TGTGCCACCAGTGGTTATCAGGGGAATAGCTATGGCTACACCTTC.

The chain carries TRBV2 and TRBJ2-3, with D possibly TRBD2 on 7 matching bases. V was clipped by 6 bases and J by 3 bases, with 16 bases between them. The length of the CDR3 is 15 residues. Germline V gene lookup returns CDR1 SNHLY and CDR2 FYNNEI. CDR3 residues: CASREGGAVTDTQYF. The CDR3 coding sequence is TGTGCCAGCAGGGAGGGGGGGGCCGTTACAGATACGCAGTATTTT.

The rearrangement uses TRBV29-1 and TRBJ1-6; 10 bases align to TRBD1. The V segment lost 6 bases and the J segment 7 bases; nucleotides outside the gene matches: 6. The CDR3 covers 14 residues. Germline CDR1 is SQVTM and CDR2 is ANQGSEA. CDR3 sequence reads: CSVRQGADNSPLHF. The CDR3 DNA reads as TGCAGCGTCCGACAGGGGGCGGACAATTCACCCCTCCACTTT.

This chain links TRBV5-1 with TRBJ2-5, with TRBD1 identical over 9 bases. The CDR3 runs 15 residues. Per the germline V gene, CDR1 is SGHRS and CDR2 is YFSETQ. After removal of 3 bases from V and 5 bases from J, the junction contained 8 bases not matched to a gene. CDR3 region: CASSSIGTGRETQYF. CDR3 bases: TGCGCCAGCAGCTCAATTGGGACAGGGAGGGAGACCCAGTACTTC. Supplemented by reference TRBV5-1 and TRBJ2-5, the full variable domain reads KAGVTQTPRYLIKTRGQQVTLSCSPISGHRSVSWYQQTPGQGLQFLFEYFSETQRNKGNFPGRFSGRQFSNSRSEMNVSTLELGDSALYLCASSSIGTGRETQYFGPGTRLLVL.